This paragraph reports one TCR beta chain. TCRdb redid the calling of the reads with MiXCR, one entry per CDR3 protein. The repertoire holds 600,000 to 800,000 distinct CDR3 sequences, with 24% as singletons. This entry is derived from a study of T cell repertoires in cytomegalovirus infection. The sequencing sample was made of CD8+ T cells from PBMCs. This clonotype was sampled from a human donor in good health (CMV status not recorded). Some clones in this sample may be carry-over from other donors' samples.

CDR3 nucleotide sequence: TGCGCCAGCAGCTTGGGGCAGTACACAGATACGCAGTATTTT. Its translation: CASSLGQYTDTQYF. The chain recombines TRBV5-1 with TRBJ2-3; unclear D gene. The V end lost 0 bases, the J end lost 2 bases, and 7 bases lay between the germline ends. The length of the CDR3 is 14 residues. Germline assignment: CDR1 SGHRS and CDR2 YFSETQ.